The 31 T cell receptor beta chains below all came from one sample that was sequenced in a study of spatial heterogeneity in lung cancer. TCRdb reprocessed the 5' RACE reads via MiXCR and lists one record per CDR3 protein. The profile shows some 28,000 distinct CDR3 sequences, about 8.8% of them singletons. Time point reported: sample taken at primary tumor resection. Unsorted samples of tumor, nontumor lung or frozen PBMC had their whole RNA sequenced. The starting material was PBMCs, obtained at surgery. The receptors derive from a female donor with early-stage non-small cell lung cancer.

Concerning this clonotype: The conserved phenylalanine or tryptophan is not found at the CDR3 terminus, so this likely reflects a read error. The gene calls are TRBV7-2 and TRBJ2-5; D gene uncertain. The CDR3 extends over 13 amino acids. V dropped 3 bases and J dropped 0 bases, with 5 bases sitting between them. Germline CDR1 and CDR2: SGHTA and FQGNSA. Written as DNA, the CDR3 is TGTGCCAGCAGCTTGATAGACCAAGAGACCCAGTACTGC. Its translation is CASSLIDQETQYC.

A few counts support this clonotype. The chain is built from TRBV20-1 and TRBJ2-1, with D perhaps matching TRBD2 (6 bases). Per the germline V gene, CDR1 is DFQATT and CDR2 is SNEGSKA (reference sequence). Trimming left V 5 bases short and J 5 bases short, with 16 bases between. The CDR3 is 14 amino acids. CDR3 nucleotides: TGCAGTGCTCCGGGACTCCTAGGGAACAATGAGCAGTTCTTC. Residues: CSAPGLLGNNEQFF.

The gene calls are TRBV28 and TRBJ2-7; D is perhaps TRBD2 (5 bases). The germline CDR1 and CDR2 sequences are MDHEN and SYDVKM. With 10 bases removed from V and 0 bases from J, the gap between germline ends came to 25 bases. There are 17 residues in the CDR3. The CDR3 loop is CATRGRIATRHSYEQYF. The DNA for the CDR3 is TGTGCCACCCGAGGGCGGATAGCGACAAGGCACTCCTACGAGCAGTACTTC.

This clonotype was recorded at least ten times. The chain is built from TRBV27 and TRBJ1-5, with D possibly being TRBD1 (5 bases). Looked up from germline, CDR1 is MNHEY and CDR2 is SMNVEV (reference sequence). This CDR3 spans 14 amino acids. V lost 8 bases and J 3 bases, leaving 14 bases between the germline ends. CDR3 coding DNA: TGTGCCAGCCGGGACCTAAAATACAATCAGCCCCAGCATTTT. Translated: CASRDLKYNQPQHF.

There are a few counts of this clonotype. The CDR3 spells CASSSAEQGDHEQYF. DNA for the CDR3: TGTGCCAGCAGCTCCGCCGAACAGGGGGATCACGAGCAGTACTTC. V is TRBV28 and J is TRBJ2-7, with TRBD1 matching over 8 bases. J gave up 5 bases and V 6 bases, and 12 bases lay outside the gene matches. Germline loops: CDR1 MDHEN, CDR2 SYDVKM. The CDR3 totals 15 residues.

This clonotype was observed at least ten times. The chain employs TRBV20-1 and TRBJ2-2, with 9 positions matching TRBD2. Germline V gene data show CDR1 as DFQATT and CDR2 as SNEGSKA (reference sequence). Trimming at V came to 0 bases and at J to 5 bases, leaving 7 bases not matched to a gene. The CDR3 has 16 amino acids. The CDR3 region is CSARDGLAGVTGELFF. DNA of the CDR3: TGCAGTGCTAGAGATGGGTTAGCGGGAGTTACCGGGGAGCTGTTTTTT.

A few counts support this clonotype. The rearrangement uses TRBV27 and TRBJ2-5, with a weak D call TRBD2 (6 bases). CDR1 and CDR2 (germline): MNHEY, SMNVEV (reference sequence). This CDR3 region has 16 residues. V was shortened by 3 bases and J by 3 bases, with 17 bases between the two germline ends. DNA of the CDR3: TGTGCCAGCAGTTTGAGGACTACTAGCAGAGAAGAGACCCAGTACTTC. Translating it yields CASSLRTTSREETQYF.

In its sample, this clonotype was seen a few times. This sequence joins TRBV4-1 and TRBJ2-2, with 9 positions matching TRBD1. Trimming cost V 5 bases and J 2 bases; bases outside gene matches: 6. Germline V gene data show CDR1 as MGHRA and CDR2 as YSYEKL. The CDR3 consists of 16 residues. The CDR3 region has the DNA TGCGCCAGCAGCATCAACAGGGGGCGAAACACCGGGGAGCTGTTTTTT. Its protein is CASSINRGRNTGELFF.

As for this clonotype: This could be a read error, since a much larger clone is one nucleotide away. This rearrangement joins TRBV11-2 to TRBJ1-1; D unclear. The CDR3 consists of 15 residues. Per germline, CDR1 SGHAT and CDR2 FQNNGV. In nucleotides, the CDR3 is TGTGCCAGCAGATCCTCTCGGGTAATGAACACTGAAGCTCTCTTT. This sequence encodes CASRSSRVMNTEALF.

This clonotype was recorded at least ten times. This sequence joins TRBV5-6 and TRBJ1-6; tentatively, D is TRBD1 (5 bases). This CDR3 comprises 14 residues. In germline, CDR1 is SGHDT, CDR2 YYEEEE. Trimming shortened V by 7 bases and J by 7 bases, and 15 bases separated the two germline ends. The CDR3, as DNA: TGTGCCAGCGCCGACTGGGGGACGAATTCACCCCTCCACTTT. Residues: CASADWGTNSPLHF. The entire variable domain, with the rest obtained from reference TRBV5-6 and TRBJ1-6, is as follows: DAGVTQSPTHLIKTRGQQVTLRCSPKSGHDTVSWYQQALGQGPQFIFQYYEEEERQRGNFPDRFSGHQFPNYSSELNVNALLLGDSALYLCASADWGTNSPLHFGNGTRLTVT.

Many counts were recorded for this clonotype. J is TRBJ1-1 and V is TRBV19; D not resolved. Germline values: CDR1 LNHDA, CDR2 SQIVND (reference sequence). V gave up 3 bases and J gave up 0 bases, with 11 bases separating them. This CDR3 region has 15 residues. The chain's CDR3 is CASSILNQMNTEAFF. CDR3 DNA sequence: TGTGCCAGTAGTATCCTTAACCAGATGAACACTGAAGCTTTCTTT.

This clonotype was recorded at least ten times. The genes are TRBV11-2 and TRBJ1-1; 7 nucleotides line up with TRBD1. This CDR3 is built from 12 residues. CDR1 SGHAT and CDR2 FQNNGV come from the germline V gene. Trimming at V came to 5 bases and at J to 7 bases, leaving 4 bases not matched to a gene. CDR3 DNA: TGTGCCAGCAGCCTAGGGACAGATGAAGCTTTCTTT. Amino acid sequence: CASSLGTDEAFF. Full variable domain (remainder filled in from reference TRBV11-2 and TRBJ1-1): EAGVAQSPRYKIIEKRQSVAFWCNPISGHATLYWYQQILGQGPKLLIQFQNNGVVDDSQLPKDRFSAERLKGVDSTLKIQPAKLEDSAVYLCASSLGTDEAFFGQGTRLTVV.

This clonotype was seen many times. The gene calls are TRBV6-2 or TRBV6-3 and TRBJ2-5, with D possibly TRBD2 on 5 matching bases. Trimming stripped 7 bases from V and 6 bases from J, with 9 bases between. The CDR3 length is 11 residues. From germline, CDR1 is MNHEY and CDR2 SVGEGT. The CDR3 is CASTSGKTQYF. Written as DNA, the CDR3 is TGTGCCAGCACCTCCGGGAAGACCCAGTACTTC.

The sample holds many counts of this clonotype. The CDR3 here is CASSSRDRGQLAKNIQYF. In nucleotides, the CDR3 is TGCGCCAGCAGCTCCCGGGACAGGGGCCAACTAGCCAAAAACATTCAGTACTTC. This sequence joins TRBV5-1 and TRBJ2-4; 10 bases agree with TRBD1. Per germline, CDR1 SGHRS and CDR2 YFSETQ. There are 18 residues in the CDR3. The V gene end was trimmed by 3 bases and the J gene end by 0 bases; junction bases not matched to a gene: 9.

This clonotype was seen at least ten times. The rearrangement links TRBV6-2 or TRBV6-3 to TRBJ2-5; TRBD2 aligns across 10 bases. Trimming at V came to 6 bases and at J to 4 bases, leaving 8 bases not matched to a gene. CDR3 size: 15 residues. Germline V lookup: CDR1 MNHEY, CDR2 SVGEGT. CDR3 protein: CASSGGSGRRETQYF. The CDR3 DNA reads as TGTGCCAGCAGCGGCGGTAGCGGGAGGAGAGAGACCCAGTACTTC.

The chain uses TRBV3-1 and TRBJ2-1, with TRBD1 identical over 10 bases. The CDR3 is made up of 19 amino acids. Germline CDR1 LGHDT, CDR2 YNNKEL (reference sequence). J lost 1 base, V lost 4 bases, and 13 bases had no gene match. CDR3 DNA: TGTGCCAGCAGCCGCCGACACCGGGACAGGGGAAGGTCCTACAATGAGCAGTTCTTC. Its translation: CASSRRHRDRGRSYNEQFF.

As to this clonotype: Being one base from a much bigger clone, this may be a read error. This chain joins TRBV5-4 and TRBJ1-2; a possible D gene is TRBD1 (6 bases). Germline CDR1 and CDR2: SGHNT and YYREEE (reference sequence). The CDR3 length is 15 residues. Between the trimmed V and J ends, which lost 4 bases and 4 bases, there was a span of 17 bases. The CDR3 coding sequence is TGTGCCAGCAGCCCGGGGACACGGGGCGTCTATGGCTACACCTTC. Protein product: CASSPGTRGVYGYTF.

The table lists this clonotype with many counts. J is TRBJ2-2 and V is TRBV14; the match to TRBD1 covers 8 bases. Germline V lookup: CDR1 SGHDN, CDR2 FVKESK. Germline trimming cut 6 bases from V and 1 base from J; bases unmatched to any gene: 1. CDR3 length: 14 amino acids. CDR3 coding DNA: TGTGCCAGCAGAGGGACAGGGAACACCGGGGAGCTGTTTTTT. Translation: CASRGTGNTGELFF.

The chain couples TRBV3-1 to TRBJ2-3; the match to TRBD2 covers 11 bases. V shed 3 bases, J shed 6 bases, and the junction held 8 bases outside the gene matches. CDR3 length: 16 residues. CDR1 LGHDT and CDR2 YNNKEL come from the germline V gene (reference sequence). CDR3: CASSHRTSGFPDTQYF. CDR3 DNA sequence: TGTGCCAGCAGCCATCGGACTAGCGGGTTTCCGGATACGCAGTATTTT.

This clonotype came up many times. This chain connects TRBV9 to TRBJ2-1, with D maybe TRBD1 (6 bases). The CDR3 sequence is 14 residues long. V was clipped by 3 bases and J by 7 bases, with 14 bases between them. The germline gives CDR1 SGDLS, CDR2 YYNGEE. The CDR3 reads CASSEQGPTNEQFF. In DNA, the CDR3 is TGTGCCAGCAGCGAACAGGGTCCGACGAATGAGCAGTTCTTC.

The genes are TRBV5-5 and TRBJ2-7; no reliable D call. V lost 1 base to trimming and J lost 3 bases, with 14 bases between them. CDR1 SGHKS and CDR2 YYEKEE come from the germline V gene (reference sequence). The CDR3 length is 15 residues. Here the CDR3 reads CASSLSPDPGYEQYV. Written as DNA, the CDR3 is TGTGCCAGCAGCTTGAGCCCAGACCCCGGCTACGAGCAGTACGTC.

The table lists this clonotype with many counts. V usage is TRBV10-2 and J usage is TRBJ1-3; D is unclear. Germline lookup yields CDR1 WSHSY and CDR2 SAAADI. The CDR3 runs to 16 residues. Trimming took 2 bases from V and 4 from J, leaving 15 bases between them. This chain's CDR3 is CASSEGYKAAGNTIYF. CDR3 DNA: TGCGCCAGCAGTGAGGGCTACAAAGCAGCAGGAAACACCATATATTTT.

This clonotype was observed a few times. In nucleotides, the CDR3 is TGTGCCAGCTCACCACGACAGGGGAAGGAGTCCGAGCAGTACTTC. Protein sequence: CASSPRQGKESEQYF. The chain joins TRBV18 to TRBJ2-7; 8 bases are shared with TRBD1. Germline trimming cut 1 base from V and 6 bases from J; bases unmatched to any gene: 8. CDR1 and CDR2 from the germline V gene are KGHSH and LQKENI. The CDR3 sequence is 15 residues long.

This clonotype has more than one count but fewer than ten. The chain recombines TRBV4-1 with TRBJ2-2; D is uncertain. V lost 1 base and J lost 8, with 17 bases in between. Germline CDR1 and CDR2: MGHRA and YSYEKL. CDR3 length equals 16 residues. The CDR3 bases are TGCGCCAGCAGCCAAGCCCCTAGAGACGGTAAAGGGGAGCTGTTTTTT. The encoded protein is CASSQAPRDGKGELFF.

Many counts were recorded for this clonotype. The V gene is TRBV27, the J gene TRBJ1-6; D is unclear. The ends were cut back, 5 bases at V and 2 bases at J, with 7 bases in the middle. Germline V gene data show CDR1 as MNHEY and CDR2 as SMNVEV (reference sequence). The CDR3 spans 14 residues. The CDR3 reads CASSPGAYNSPLHF. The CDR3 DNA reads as TGTGCCAGCAGTCCGGGCGCCTATAATTCACCCCTCCACTTT.

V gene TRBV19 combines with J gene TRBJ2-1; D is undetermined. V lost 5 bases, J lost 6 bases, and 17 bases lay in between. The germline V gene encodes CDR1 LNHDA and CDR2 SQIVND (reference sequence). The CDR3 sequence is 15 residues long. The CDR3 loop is CASSWGLGRVNEQFF. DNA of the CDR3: TGTGCCAGTAGTTGGGGTCTAGGCCGCGTCAATGAGCAGTTCTTC.

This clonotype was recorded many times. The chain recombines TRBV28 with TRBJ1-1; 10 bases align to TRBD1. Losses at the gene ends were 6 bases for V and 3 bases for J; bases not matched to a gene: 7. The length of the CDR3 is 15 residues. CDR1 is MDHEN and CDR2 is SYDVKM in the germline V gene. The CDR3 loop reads CASRGTGAGYTEAFF. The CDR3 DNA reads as TGTGCCAGCAGGGGGACAGGGGCCGGGTACACTGAAGCTTTCTTT.

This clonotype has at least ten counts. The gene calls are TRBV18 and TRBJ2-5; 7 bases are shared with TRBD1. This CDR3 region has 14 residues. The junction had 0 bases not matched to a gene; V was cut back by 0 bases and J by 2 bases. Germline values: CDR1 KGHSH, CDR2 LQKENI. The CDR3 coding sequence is TGTGCCAGCTCACCACCGGGACAGCAAGAGACCCAGTACTTC. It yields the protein CASSPPGQQETQYF.

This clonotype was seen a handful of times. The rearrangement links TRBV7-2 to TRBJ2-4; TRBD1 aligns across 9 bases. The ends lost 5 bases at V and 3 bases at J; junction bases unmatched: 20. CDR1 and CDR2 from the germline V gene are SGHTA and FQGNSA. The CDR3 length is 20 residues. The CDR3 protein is CASSRGQGSRRLSDKNIQYF. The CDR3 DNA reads TGTGCCAGCAGCCGCGGACAGGGGTCGAGAAGGTTGTCTGACAAAAACATTCAGTACTTC.

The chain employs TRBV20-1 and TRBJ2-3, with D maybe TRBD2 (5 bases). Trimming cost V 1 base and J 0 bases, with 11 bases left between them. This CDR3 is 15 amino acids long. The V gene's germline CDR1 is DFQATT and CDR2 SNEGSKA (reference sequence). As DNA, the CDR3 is TGCAGTGCTAGAGCTTGGAGCGGTAGCACAGATACGCAGTATTTT. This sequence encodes CSARAWSGSTDTQYF.

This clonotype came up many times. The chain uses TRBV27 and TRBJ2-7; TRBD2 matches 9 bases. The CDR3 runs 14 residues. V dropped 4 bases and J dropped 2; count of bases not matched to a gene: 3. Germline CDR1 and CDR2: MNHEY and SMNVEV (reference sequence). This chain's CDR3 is CASSWREGPYEQYF. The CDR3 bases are TGTGCCAGCAGTTGGCGGGAGGGCCCCTACGAGCAGTACTTC.